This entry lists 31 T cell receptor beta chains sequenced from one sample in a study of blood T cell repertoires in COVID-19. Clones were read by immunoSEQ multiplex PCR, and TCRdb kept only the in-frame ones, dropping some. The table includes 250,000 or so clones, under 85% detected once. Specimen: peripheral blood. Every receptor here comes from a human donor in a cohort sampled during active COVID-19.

CDR3 amino acids: CASSTVSGGFNYGYTF. For the CDR3, the DNA is TGTGCCAGTAGTACGGTTTCGGGGGGATTTAACTATGGCTACACCTTC. The chain combines TRBV19 with TRBJ1-2, with D perhaps matching TRBD1 (5 bases). From germline, CDR1 is LNHDA and CDR2 SQIVND (reference sequence). V dropped 4 bases and J dropped 1 base, with 16 bases sitting between them. The CDR3 runs 16 residues.

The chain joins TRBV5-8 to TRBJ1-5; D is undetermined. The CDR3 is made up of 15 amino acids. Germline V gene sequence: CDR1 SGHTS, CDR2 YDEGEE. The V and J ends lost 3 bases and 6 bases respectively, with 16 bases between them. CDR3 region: CASSSGGRAGQPQHF. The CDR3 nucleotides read TGTGCCAGCAGCTCCGGAGGGAGGGCGGGTCAGCCCCAGCATTTT.

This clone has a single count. The CDR3 bases are TGCGCCAGCAGCTTGCTAGGGGAAGAGACCCAGTACTTC. This codes for CASSLLGEETQYF. J is TRBJ2-5 and V is TRBV5-1, with a tentative D call TRBD1 (5 bases). The V gene's germline CDR1 is SGHRS and CDR2 YFSETQ. This CDR3 spans 13 amino acids. The V end lost 1 base, the J end lost 3 bases, and 7 bases lay between the germline ends.

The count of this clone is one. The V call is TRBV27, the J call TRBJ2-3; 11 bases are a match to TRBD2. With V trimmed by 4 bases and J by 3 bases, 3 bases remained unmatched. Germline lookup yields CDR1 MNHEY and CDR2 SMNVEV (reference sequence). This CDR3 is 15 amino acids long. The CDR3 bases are TGTGCCAGCAGTTCTCCTAGCGGGGGGACAGATACGCAGTATTTT. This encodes CASSSPSGGTDTQYF.

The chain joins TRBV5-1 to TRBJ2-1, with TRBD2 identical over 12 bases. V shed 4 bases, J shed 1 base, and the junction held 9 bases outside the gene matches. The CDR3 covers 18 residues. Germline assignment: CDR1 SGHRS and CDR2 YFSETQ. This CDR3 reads CASSVPSGRAQSYNEQFF. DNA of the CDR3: TGCGCCAGCAGCGTCCCTAGCGGGAGGGCCCAGTCCTACAATGAGCAGTTCTTC.

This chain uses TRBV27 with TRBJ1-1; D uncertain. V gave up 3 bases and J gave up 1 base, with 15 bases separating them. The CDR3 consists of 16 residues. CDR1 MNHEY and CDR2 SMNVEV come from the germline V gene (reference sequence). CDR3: CASSFQAPRTNTEAFF. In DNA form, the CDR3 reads TGTGCCAGCAGTTTTCAGGCCCCCAGAACGAACACTGAAGCTTTCTTT.

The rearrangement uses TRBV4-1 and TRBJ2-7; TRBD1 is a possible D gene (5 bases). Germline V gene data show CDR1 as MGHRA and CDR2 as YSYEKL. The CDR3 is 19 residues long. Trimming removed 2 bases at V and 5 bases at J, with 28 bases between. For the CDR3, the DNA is TGCGCCAGCAGCCAACTTCCAGGGCCGGCGTTTAAGGTCGGCCACGAGCAGTACTTC. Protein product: CASSQLPGPAFKVGHEQYF.

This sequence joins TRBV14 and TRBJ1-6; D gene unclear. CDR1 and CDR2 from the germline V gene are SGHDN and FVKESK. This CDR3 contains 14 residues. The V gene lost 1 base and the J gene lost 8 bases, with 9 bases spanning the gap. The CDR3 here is CASSQAGSYSPLHF. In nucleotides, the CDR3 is TGTGCCAGCAGCCAAGCGGGGTCCTATTCACCCCTCCACTTT.

The CDR3 region is CASTFEKTRHFQETQYF. CDR3 nucleotide sequence: TGTGCCAGCACCTTTGAAAAAACCCGACATTTCCAAGAGACCCAGTACTTC. V usage is TRBV6-4 and J usage is TRBJ2-5, with D unclear. Trimming pared 7 bases from V and 1 base from J, leaving 22 bases between. This CDR3 comprises 17 residues. The germline CDR1 and CDR2 sequences are MRHNA and SNTAGT.

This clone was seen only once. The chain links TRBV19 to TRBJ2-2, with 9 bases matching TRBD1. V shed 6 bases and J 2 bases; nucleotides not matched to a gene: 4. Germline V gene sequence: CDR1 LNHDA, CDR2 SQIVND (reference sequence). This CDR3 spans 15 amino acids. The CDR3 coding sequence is TGTGCCAGTAGGGACAGGGGTGGTAACACCGGGGAGCTGTTTTTT. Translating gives CASRDRGGNTGELFF.

CDR3 loop: CASSLEFVSRQGYGANVLTF. The CDR3, as DNA: TGTGCCAGCAGCTTGGAATTTGTCTCAAGACAGGGGTACGGGGCCAACGTCCTGACTTTC. The J gene is TRBJ2-6, the V gene TRBV5-5; TRBD1 matches 8 bases. The V gene end was trimmed by 0 bases and the J gene end by 4 bases; junction bases not matched to a gene: 15. The germline V gene encodes CDR1 SGHKS and CDR2 YYEKEE (reference sequence). The CDR3 loop spans 20 amino acids.

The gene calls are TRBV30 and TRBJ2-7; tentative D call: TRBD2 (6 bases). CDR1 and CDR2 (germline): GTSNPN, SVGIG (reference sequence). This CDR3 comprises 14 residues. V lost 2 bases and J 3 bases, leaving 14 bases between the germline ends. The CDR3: CAWSSGPRHYEQYF. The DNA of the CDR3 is TGTGCCTGGAGTAGCGGGCCCCGCCACTACGAGCAGTACTTC. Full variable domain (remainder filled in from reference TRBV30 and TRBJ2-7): SQTIHQWPATLVQPVGSPLSLECTVEGTSNPNLYWYRQAAGRGLQLLFYSVGIGQISSEVPQNLSASRPQDRQFILSSKKLLLSDSGFYLCAWSSGPRHYEQYFGPGTRLTVT.

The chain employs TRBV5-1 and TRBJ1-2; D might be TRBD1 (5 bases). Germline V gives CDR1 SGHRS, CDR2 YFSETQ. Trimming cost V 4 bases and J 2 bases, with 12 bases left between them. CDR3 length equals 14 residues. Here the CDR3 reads CASSGQGGNYGYTF. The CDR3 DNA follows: TGCGCCAGCAGCGGGCAGGGAGGGAACTATGGCTACACCTTC.

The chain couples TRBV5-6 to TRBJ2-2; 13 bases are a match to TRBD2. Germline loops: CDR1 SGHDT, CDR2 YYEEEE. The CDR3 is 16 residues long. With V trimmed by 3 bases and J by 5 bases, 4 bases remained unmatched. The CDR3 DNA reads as TGTGCCAGCAGCTCCGGACTAGCGGGAGTGACCGGGGAGCTGTTTTTT. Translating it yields CASSSGLAGVTGELFF.

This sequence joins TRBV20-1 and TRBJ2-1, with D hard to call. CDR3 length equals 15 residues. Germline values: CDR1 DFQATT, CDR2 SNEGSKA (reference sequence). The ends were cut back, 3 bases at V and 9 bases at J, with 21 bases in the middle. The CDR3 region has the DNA TGCAGTGCTAGTAGAGGCGGCTCCCAAGGATCTGAGCAGTTCTTC. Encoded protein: CSASRGGSQGSEQFF.

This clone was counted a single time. CDR3 loop: CASSLYRGPNTGELFF. The CDR3 DNA reads as TGTGCCAGCAGCCTATATAGGGGGCCGAACACCGGGGAGCTGTTTTTT. The chain links TRBV6-6 to TRBJ2-2, with 7 bases identical to TRBD1. Trimming took 6 bases from V and 0 from J; bases not matched to a gene: 7. The CDR3 consists of 16 residues. Per germline, CDR1 MNHNY and CDR2 SVGAGI (reference sequence).

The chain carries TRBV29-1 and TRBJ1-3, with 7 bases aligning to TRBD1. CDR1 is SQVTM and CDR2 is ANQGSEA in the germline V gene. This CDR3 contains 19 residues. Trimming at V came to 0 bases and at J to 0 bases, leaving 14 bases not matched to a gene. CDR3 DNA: TGCAGCGTTGAAGAGAGGCCTGACAGGGCAGCCCCCTCTGGAAACACCATATATTTT. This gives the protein CSVEERPDRAAPSGNTIYF.

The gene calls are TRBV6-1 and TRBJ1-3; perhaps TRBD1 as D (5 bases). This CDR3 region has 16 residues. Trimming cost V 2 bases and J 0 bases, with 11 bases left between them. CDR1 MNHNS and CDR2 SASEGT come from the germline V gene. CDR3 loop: CASSERQINSGNTIYF. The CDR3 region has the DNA TGTGCCAGCAGTGAAAGACAGATCAACTCTGGAAACACCATATATTTT.

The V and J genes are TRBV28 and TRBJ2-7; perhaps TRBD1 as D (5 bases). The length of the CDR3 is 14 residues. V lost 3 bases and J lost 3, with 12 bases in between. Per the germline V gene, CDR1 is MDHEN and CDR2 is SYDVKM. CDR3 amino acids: CASSLSSGIYEQYF. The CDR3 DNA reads TGTGCCAGCAGTTTGTCGTCAGGGATCTACGAGCAGTACTTC.

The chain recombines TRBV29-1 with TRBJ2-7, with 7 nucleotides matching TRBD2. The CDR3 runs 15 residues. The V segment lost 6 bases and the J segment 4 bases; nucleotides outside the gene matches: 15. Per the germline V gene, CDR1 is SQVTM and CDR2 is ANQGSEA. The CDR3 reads CSVKWPRAGVYEQYF. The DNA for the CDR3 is TGCAGCGTAAAATGGCCCCGGGCGGGAGTTTACGAGCAGTACTTC.

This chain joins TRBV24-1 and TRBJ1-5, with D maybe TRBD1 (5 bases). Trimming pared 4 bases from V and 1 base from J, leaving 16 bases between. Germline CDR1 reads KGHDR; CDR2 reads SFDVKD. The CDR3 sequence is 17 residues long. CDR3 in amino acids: CATSEGGRGLSNQPQHF. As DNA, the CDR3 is TGTGCCACCAGTGAGGGAGGAAGGGGCTTGAGCAATCAGCCCCAGCATTTT.

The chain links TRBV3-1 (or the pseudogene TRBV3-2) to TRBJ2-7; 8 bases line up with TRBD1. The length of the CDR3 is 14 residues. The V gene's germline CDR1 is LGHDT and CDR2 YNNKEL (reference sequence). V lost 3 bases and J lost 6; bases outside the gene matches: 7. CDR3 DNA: TGTGCCAGCAGCCAGAGACAGGGGTCCCTCGAGCAGTACTTC. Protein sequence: CASSQRQGSLEQYF.

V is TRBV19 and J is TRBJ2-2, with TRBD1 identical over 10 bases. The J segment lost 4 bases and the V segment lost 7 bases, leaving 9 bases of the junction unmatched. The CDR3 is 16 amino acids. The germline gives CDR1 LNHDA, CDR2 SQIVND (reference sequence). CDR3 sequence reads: CASTLGTGAFTGELFF. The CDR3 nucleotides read TGTGCCAGTACCCTCGGGACAGGGGCGTTCACCGGGGAGCTGTTTTTT.

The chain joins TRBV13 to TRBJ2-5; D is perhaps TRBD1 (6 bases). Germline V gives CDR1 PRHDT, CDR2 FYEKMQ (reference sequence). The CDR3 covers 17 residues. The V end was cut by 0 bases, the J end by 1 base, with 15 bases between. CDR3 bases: TGTGCCAGCAGCTTAGGGTGGGGGCAGGTTGCCCAAGAGACCCAGTACTTC. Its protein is CASSLGWGQVAQETQYF. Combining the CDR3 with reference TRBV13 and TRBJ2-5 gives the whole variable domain AAGVIQSPRHLIKEKRETATLKCYPIPRHDTVYWYQQGPGQDPQFLISFYEKMQSDKGSIPDRFSAQQFSDYHSELNMSSLELGDSALYFCASSLGWGQVAQETQYFGPGTRLLVL.

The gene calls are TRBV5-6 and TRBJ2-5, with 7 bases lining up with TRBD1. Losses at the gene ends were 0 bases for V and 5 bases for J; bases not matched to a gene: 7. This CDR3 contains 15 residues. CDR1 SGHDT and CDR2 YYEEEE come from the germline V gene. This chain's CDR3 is CASSLAGTVGETQYF. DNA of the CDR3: TGTGCCAGCAGCTTGGCCGGGACAGTAGGGGAGACCCAGTACTTC.

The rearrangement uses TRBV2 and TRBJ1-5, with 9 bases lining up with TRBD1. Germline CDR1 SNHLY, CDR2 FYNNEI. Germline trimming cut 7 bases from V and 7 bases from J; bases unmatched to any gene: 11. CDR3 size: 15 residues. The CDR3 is CASTPWGTGKQPQHF. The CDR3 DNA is TGTGCCAGCACTCCTTGGGGGACAGGGAAACAGCCCCAGCATTTT.

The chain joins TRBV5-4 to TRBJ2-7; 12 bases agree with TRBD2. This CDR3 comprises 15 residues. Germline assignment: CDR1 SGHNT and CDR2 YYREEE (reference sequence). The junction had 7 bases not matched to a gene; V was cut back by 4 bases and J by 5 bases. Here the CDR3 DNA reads TGTGCCAGCAGCGCCCTAGCGGGGGGGCTCCACGAGCAGTACTTC. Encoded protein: CASSALAGGLHEQYF.

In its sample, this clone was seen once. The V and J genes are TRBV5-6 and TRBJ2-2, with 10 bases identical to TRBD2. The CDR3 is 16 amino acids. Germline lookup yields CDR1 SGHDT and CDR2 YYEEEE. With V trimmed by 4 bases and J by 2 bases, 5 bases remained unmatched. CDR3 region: CASSTLAGANTGELFF. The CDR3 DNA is TGTGCCAGCAGCACGCTAGCGGGGGCCAACACCGGGGAGCTGTTTTTT.

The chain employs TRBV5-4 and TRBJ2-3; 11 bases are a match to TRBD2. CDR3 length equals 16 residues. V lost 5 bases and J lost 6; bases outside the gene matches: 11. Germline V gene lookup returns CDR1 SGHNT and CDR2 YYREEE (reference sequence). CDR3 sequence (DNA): TGTGCCAGCAGAGCTAGACTAGCGGGGCCCGACGATACGCAGTATTTT. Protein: CASRARLAGPDDTQYF. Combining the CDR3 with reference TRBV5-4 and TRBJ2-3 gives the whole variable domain ETGVTQSPTHLIKTRGQQVTLRCSSQSGHNTVSWYQQALGQGPQFIFQYYREEENGRGNFPPRFSGLQFPNYSSELNVNALELDDSALYLCASRARLAGPDDTQYFGPGTRLTVL.

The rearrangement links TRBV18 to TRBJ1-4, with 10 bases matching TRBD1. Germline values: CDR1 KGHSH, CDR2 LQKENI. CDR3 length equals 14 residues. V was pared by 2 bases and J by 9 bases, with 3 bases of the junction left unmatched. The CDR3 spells CASSPGDRGQKLFF. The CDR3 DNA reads TGTGCCAGCTCACCAGGAGACAGGGGGCAAAAACTGTTTTTT.

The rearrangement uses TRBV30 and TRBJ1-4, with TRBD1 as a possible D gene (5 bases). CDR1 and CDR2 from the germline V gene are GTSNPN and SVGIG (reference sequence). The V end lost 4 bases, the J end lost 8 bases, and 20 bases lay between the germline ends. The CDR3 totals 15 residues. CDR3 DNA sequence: TGTGCCTGGACCGCACGGAGACAGTCCGACGAAAAACTGTTTTTT. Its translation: CAWTARRQSDEKLFF.